This paragraph reports one TCR beta chain. Its antigen is unidentified. Other DNA variants within this sample encode the same CDR3. This record comes from a study of CD8+ T cells in alopecia areata. General study results and limits: Compared with mice, patients displayed less clear TCR sharing, possibly for HLA-related reasons. Scalp samples also yield sequences of resident alphabeta T cells from normal skin.

Reverse transcription of extracted RNA yielded cDNA, which provided the sequencing template. Here immunoSEQ multiplex PCR was the method, and the copy in TCRdb shows in-frame clones only, minus some. The sample contains some 200,000 clones, roughly 56% of which appear only once. The CDR3 totals 10 residues. Trimming pared 5 bases from V and 3 bases from J, leaving 2 bases between. Germline CDR1 reads SGHAT; CDR2 reads FQNNGV. Sequenced: CD8+ T cells sorted from blood. V and J are TRBV11-2 and TRBJ2-7; D gene ambiguous. The source is a human donor in good health. The CDR3 is CASSDYEQYF. DNA of the CDR3: TGTGCCAGCAGCGACTACGAGCAGTACTTC.